The 18 T cell receptor beta chains presented below share a single source sample, sequenced in a study of PD-L1 blockade in urothelial cancer (dated by TCRdb to about 2017). Library preparation used the immunoSEQ multiplex PCR assay. In its TCRdb copy, this immuneACCESS table keeps in-frame sequences only and misses some clones. Where compared with another copy, unresolved V genes explain less than half of these, and the others have no known cause. Counted in this sample were tens of thousands of clones; 80% of them appeared once. The ten largest clones take up roughly 17% of the sample. The sample's time point label, decoded: pretreatment peripheral blood. Sequences were derived from PBMCs, sampled around atezolizumab (anti-PD-L1) treatment. These receptors all stem from a man between 60 and 75 years old with urothelial cancer.

This rearrangement joins TRBV6-5 to TRBJ2-3; D uncertain. Germline V gene data show CDR1 as MNHEY and CDR2 as SVGAGI. V was clipped by 6 bases and J by 2 bases, with 6 bases between them. This CDR3 has 12 residues. CDR3 sequence (DNA): TGTGCCAGCAGGGGCACCACAGATACGCAGTATTTT. It codes for CASRGTTDTQYF.

Written as DNA, the CDR3 is TGCGCCAGCAGCCCGGGACTAGCGGGGGGGCGCGAGCAGTTCTTC. Translating it yields CASSPGLAGGREQFF. The chain combines TRBV5-1 with TRBJ2-1, with 16 bases matching TRBD2. Germline V gene sequence: CDR1 SGHRS, CDR2 YFSETQ. J lost 10 bases, V lost 4 bases, and 5 bases had no gene match. The CDR3 is made up of 15 amino acids.

This chain links TRBV4-2 with TRBJ1-2, with 7 bases that match TRBD1. CDR1 LGHNA and CDR2 YNFKEQ come from the germline V gene. Trimming removed 0 bases from V and 4 bases from J; junction bases left unmatched: 5. This CDR3 is 15 amino acids long. In DNA form, the CDR3 reads TGTGCCAGCAGCCAAGATACCGGGACAGCCTATGGCTACACCTTC. Protein: CASSQDTGTAYGYTF.

The rearrangement joins TRBV5-8 to TRBJ2-7; D may be TRBD2 (6 bases). The V and J ends lost 6 bases and 0 bases respectively, with 13 bases between them. This CDR3 contains 14 residues. Germline loops: CDR1 SGHTS, CDR2 YDEGEE. DNA for the CDR3: TGTGCCAGCACCCAGCGGGCGAGCTCCTACGAGCAGTACTTC. Protein product: CASTQRASSYEQYF.

The chain uses TRBV5-4 and TRBJ2-5; TRBD2 aligns across 10 bases. The germline V gene encodes CDR1 SGHNT and CDR2 YYREEE (reference sequence). V was pared by 3 bases and J by 5 bases, with 7 bases of the junction left unmatched. This CDR3 region has 15 residues. As DNA, the CDR3 is TGTGCCAGCAGCTCCCAGACGACTAGCGGGGAGACCCAGTACTTC. Its translation is CASSSQTTSGETQYF.

The chain has TRBV27 and TRBJ2-7; D is uncertain. The CDR3 extends over 14 amino acids. V was shortened by 3 bases and J by 6 bases, with 15 bases between the two germline ends. Germline-derived CDR1 and CDR2 are MNHEY and SMNVEV (reference sequence). CDR3 coding DNA: TGTGCCAGCAGTTTGACGGGTATCACATCCGAGCAGTACTTC. Translated: CASSLTGITSEQYF.

This sequence joins TRBV30 and TRBJ2-7; tentatively, D is TRBD1 (6 bases). The ends were cut back, 3 bases at V and 2 bases at J, with 14 bases in the middle. The CDR3 contains 14 residues. Germline V gene sequence: CDR1 GTSNPN, CDR2 SVGIG (reference sequence). CDR3 residues: CAWSRDNTPYEQYF. CDR3 nucleotides: TGTGCCTGGAGCCGGGACAATACACCCTACGAGCAGTACTTC. Together with reference TRBV30 and TRBJ2-7, the CDR3 gives the full variable domain: SQTIHQWPATLVQPVGSPLSLECTVEGTSNPNLYWYRQAAGRGLQLLFYSVGIGQISSEVPQNLSASRPQDRQFILSSKKLLLSDSGFYLCAWSRDNTPYEQYFGPGTRLTVT.

This chain joins TRBV7-9 and TRBJ2-5, with TRBD2 matching 7 bases. The V segment lost 1 base and the J segment 4 bases; nucleotides outside the gene matches: 0. The CDR3 loop spans 13 amino acids. Germline V lookup: CDR1 SEHNR, CDR2 FQNEAQ (reference sequence). DNA of the CDR3: TGTGCCAGCAGCTTAGGGGGGGGAGAGACCCAGTACTTC. Translating it yields CASSLGGGETQYF.

A few counts support this clone. The rearrangement links TRBV28 to TRBJ2-1; a possible D gene is TRBD2 (6 bases). The CDR3 extends over 14 amino acids. CDR1 is MDHEN and CDR2 is SYDVKM in the germline V gene. The ends were cut back, 4 bases at V and 12 bases at J, with 19 bases in the middle. The CDR3 sequence: CASSYSTSRVLQFF. CDR3 sequence (DNA): TGTGCCAGCAGTTACTCGACTAGTCGGGTGTTGCAGTTCTTC.

The rearrangement uses TRBV7-9 and TRBJ1-2; no clear D. V was trimmed by 2 bases and J by 6 bases, leaving 19 bases between them. The CDR3 is made up of 16 amino acids. Germline loops: CDR1 SEHNR, CDR2 FQNEAQ (reference sequence). The CDR3 reads CASSLTASRGGNGYTF. The DNA for the CDR3 is TGTGCCAGCAGCTTAACGGCCTCGCGGGGTGGGAATGGCTACACCTTC.

The chain joins TRBV13 to TRBJ2-7, with TRBD1 matching over 11 bases. Per the germline V gene, CDR1 is PRHDT and CDR2 is FYEKMQ (reference sequence). This CDR3 has 17 amino acids. The ends lost 2 bases at V and 3 bases at J; junction bases unmatched: 9. CDR3 bases: TGTGCCAGCAGCTTACCGGGACAGGGGGTGTCGGGCTACGAGCAGTACTTC. Amino acids: CASSLPGQGVSGYEQYF.

This clone was found a few times. The rearrangement uses TRBV5-8 and TRBJ2-2; possibly TRBD2 for D (5 bases). Trimming shortened V by 4 bases and J by 2 bases, and 15 bases separated the two germline ends. The V gene's germline CDR1 is SGHTS and CDR2 YDEGEE. This CDR3 is 16 amino acids long. CDR3 protein: CASSNQPGVNTGELFF. Here the CDR3 DNA reads TGTGCCAGCAGCAACCAACCCGGGGTTAACACCGGGGAGCTGTTTTTT.

This rearrangement joins TRBV19 to TRBJ2-3; tentative D call: TRBD1 (6 bases). V was clipped by 7 bases and J by 2 bases, with 10 bases between them. The CDR3 spans 13 residues. CDR1 is LNHDA, CDR2 SQIVND, per germline (reference sequence). CDR3 nucleotides: TGTGCCAGTACCAGGGGCTCCACAGATACGCAGTATTTT. Translated: CASTRGSTDTQYF.

This clone occurred once. The chain recombines TRBV5-1 with TRBJ2-3; D is possibly TRBD1 (6 bases). V was shortened by 1 base and J by 4 bases, with 13 bases between the two germline ends. This CDR3 comprises 15 residues. Looked up from germline, CDR1 is SGHRS and CDR2 is YFSETQ. Here the CDR3 reads CASSLTGMSADTQYF. For the CDR3, the DNA is TGCGCCAGCAGCTTGACAGGGATGTCAGCAGATACGCAGTATTTT.

The chain combines TRBV19 with TRBJ1-2; D is undetermined. The ends were cut back, 4 bases at V and 8 bases at J, with 17 bases in the middle. The CDR3 is 14 amino acids. The germline V gene encodes CDR1 LNHDA and CDR2 SQIVND (reference sequence). CDR3 sequence: CASSSTSPPRGYTF. In DNA, the CDR3 is TGTGCCAGTAGTAGCACCTCGCCCCCCCGGGGCTACACCTTC. Full variable domain (outside the CDR3, taken from reference TRBV19 and TRBJ1-2): DGGITQSPKYLFRKEGQNVTLSCEQNLNHDAMYWYRQDPGQGLRLIYYSQIVNDFQKGDIAEGYSVSREKKESFPLTVTSAQKNPTAFYLCASSSTSPPRGYTFGSGTRLTVV.

The chain joins TRBV6-5 to TRBJ2-3; weak D call: TRBD2 (5 bases). The germline V gene has CDR1 MNHEY and CDR2 SVGAGI. Trimming stripped 6 bases from V and 0 bases from J, with 10 bases between. The CDR3 consists of 14 residues. CDR3 sequence (DNA): TGTGCCAGCAGGATCGGGGTTAGCACAGATACGCAGTATTTT. Encoded protein: CASRIGVSTDTQYF.

The sample holds a few counts of this clone. V and J are TRBV7-9 and TRBJ1-1; 9 nucleotides agree with TRBD1. The junction had 5 bases not matched to a gene; V was cut back by 3 bases and J by 6 bases. This CDR3 has 14 amino acids. Per germline, CDR1 SEHNR and CDR2 FQNEAQ (reference sequence). The CDR3 here is CASSLAGTGPEAFF. The CDR3 nucleotides are TGTGCCAGCAGCTTGGCTGGGACAGGGCCTGAAGCTTTCTTT.

The V and J genes are TRBV10-2 and TRBJ1-1; D not certain. Between the trimmed V and J ends, which lost 7 bases and 1 base, there was a span of 4 bases. Germline V gene sequence: CDR1 WSHSY, CDR2 SAAADI. The CDR3 is 11 residues long. This CDR3 is CASISNTEAFF. CDR3 bases: TGCGCCAGCATATCGAACACTGAAGCTTTCTTT.